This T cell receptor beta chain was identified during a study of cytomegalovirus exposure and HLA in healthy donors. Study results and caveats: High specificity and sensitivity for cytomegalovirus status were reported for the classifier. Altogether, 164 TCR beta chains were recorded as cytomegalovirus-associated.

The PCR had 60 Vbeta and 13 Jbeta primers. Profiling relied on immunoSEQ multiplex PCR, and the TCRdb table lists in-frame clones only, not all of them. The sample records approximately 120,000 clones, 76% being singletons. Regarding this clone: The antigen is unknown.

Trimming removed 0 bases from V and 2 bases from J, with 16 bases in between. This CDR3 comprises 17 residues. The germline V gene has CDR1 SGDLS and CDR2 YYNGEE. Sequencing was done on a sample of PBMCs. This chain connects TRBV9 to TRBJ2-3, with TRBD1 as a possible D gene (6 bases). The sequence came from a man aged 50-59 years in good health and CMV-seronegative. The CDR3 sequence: CASSVVGTGPSTDTQYF. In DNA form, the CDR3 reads TGTGCCAGCAGCGTAGTAGGTACAGGGCCCTCCACAGATACGCAGTATTTT.